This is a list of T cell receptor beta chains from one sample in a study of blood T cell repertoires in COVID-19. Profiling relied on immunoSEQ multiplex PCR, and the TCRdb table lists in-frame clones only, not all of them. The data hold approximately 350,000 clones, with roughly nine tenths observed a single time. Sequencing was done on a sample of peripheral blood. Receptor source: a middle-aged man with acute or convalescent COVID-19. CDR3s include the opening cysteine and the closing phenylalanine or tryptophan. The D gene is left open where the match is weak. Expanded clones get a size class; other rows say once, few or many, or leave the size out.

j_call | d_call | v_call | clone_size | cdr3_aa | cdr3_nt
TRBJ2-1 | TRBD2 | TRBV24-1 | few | CATIPGLAIWDEQFF | TGTGCCACCATACCGGGACTAGCGATCTGGGATGAGCAGTTCTTC
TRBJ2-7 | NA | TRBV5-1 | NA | CASRKGYVGGNEDEQYF | TGCGCCAGCAGGAAGGGTTATGTGGGAGGAAATGAGGACGAGCAGTACTTC
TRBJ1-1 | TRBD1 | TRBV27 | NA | CASSLGQGEAFF | TGTGCCAGCAGTTTGGGACAGGGGGAAGCTTTCTTT
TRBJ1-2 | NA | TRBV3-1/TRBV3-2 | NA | CASSQDWGRPRPNYGYTF | TGTGCCAGCAGCCAAGACTGGGGCAGGCCGAGACCTAACTATGGCTACACCTTC
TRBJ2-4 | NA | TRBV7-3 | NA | CASSSGPGANIQYF | TGTGCCAGCAGCTCCGGACCAGGGGCAAACATTCAGTACTTC
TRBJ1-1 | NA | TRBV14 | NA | CASSQRARAFF | TGTGCCAGCAGCCAAAGAGCGAGGGCTTTCTTT
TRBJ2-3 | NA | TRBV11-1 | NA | CASSWPGTDTQYF | TGTGCCAGCAGCTGGCCAGGGACAGATACGCAGTATTTT
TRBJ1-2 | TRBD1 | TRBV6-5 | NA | CASSYRDRGGYGYTF | TGTGCCAGCAGTTACCGGGACAGGGGCGGCTATGGCTACACCTTC
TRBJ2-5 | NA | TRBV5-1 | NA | CASSLDNREEETQYF | TGCGCCAGCAGCTTGGATAACAGGGAAGAAGAGACCCAGTACTTC
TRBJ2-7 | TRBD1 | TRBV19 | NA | CASSTNRDSSYEQYF | TGTGCCAGTAGTACAAACCGGGACAGCTCCTACGAGCAGTACTTC
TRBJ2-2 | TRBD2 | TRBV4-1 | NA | CASSLFSGGINGELFF | TGCGCCAGCAGCCTGTTCAGCGGGGGGATCAACGGGGAGCTGTTTTTT
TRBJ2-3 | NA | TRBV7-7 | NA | CASSFRGPTDTQYF | TGTGCTAGCAGCTTCAGGGGTCCCACAGATACGCAGTATTTT
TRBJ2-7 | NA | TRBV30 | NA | CAWSAGPYEQYF | TGTGCCTGGAGTGCAGGGCCCTACGAGCAGTACTTC
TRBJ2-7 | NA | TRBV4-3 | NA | CASSQDRRGLYEQYF | TGCGCCAGCAGCCAAGATCGAAGGGGACTCTACGAGCAGTACTTC
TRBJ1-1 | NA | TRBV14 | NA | CASSQQIMNTEAFF | TGTGCCAGCAGTCAACAGATTATGAACACTGAAGCTTTCTTT
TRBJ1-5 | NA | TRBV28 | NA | CASSLSGAQRPQHF | TGTGCCAGCAGTTTATCAGGGGCCCAACGGCCCCAGCATTTT
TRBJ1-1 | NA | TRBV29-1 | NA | CSVLQMNTEAFF | TGCAGCGTTTTACAGATGAACACTGAAGCTTTCTTT
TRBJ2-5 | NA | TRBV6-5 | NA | CATTEGLETQYF | TGTGCCACCACGGAGGGCCTAGAGACCCAGTACTTC
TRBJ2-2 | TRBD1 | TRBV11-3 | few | CASSEGARTGELFF | TGTGCCAGCAGCGAGGGGGCGAGGACCGGGGAGCTGTTTTTT
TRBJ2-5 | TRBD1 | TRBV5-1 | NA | CASSFRTGKETQYF | TGCGCCAGCAGCTTTCGGACAGGAAAAGAGACCCAGTACTTC
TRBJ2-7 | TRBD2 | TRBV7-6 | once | CASSSGLAGEIAYEQYF | TGTGCCAGCAGCTCCGGACTAGCGGGAGAAATTGCCTACGAGCAGTACTTC
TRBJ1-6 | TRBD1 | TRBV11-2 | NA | CASSPGTGQTDSPLHF | TGTGCCAGCAGCCCCGGGACAGGACAAACGGATTCACCCCTCCACTTT
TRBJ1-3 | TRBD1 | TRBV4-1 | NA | CASSLTGLNTIYF | TGCGCCAGCAGCCTGACAGGGTTAAACACCATATATTTT
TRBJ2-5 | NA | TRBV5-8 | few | CASTPIIWAVEETQYF | TGTGCCAGCACCCCAATTATCTGGGCAGTGGAAGAGACCCAGTACTTC
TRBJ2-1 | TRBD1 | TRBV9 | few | CASSEGTVYNEQFF | TGTGCCAGCAGCGAAGGGACAGTCTACAATGAGCAGTTCTTC
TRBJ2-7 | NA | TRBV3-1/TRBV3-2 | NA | CASSQRQGRNEQYF | TGTGCCAGCAGCCAACGTCAGGGGCGTAACGAGCAGTACTTC